This TCR beta chain appears in the sequencing data of a study of beta chain features in type 1 diabetes. General study points: HLA effects on TCRB rearrangement stayed unresolved here.

Expressed TCRB transcripts were sequenced because the entire RNA isolate underwent reverse transcription. Sequenced by immunoSEQ multiplex PCR; TCRdb stores in-frame clones only, minus some. The sample includes about 290,000 clones, about 8% of them seen just once. This clone was seen only a few times. What it recognizes is unknown. V was shortened by 6 bases and J by 1 base, with 9 bases between the two germline ends. CDR1 is SGHTA, CDR2 FQGNSA, per germline. The length of the CDR3 is 13 residues. The sequence came from a woman aged 18-29 years in good health. The chain has TRBV7-2 and TRBJ2-5; no firm D call. Sequenced material: central memory CD4+ T cells from blood. For the CDR3, the DNA is TGTGCCAGCAGGCTAGGTCCCCAAGAGACCCAGTACTTC. It translates to CASRLGPQETQYF.